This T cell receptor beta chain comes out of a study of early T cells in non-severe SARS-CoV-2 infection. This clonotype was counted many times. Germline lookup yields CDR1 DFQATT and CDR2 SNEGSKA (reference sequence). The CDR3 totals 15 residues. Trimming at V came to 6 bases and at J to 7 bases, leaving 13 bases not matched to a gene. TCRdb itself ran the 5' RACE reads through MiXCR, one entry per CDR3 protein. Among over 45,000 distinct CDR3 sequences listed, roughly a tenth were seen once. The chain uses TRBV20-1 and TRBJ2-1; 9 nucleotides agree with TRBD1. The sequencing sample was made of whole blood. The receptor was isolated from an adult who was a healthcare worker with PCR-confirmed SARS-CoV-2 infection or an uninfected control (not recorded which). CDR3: CSALAGTGMWNEQFF. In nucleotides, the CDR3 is TGCAGTGCCCTTGCAGGGACAGGGATGTGGAATGAGCAGTTCTTC.